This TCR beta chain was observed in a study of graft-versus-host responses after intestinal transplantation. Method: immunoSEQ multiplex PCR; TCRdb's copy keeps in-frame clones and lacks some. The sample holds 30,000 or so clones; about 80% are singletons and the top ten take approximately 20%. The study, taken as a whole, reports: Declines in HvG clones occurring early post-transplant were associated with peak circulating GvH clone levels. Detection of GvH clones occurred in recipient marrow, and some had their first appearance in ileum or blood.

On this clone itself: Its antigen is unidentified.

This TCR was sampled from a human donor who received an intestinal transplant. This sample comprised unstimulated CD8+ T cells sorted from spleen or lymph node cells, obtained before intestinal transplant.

The CDR3 sequence: CASSLTGYNSPLHF. For the CDR3, the DNA is TGCGCCAGCAGCCTGACAGGGTATAATTCACCCCTCCACTTT. The chain employs TRBV23-1 and TRBJ1-6, with 7 positions matching TRBD1. TRBV23-1 is an ORF; its function is uncertain. CDR3 length: 14 residues. Losses at the gene ends were 6 bases for V and 4 bases for J; bases not matched to a gene: 3.